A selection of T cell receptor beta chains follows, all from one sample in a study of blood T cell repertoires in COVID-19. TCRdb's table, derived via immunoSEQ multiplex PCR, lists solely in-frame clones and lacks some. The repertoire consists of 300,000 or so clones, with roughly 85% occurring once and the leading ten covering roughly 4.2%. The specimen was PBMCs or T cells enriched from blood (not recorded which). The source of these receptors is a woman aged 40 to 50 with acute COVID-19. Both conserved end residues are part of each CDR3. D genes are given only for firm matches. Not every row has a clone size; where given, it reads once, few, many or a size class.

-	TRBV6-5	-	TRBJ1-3	CASSLRGLSNTIYF	TGTGCCAGCAGTCTCAGGGGTTTAAGTAACACCATATATTTT
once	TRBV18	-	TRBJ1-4	CASSPQGSEKLFF	TGTGCCAGCTCACCTCAGGGTTCGGAAAAACTGTTTTTT
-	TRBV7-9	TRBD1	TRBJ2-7	CASSFLGQADEQYF	TGTGCCAGCAGCTTTTTAGGACAGGCGGACGAGCAGTACTTC
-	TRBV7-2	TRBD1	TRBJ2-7	CASSSRTGREEQYF	TGTGCCAGCAGCTCCCGGACAGGGCGGGAAGAGCAGTACTTC
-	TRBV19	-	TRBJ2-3	CASSIAGGSTDTQYF	TGTGCCAGTAGTATAGCAGGTGGCAGCACAGATACGCAGTATTTT
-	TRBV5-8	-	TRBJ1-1	CASSPLGYIGGLTEAFF	TGTGCCAGCAGCCCTCTCGGGTACATCGGCGGGCTCACTGAAGCTTTCTTT
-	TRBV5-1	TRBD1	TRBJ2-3	CASSAATGADTQYF	TGCGCCAGCAGCGCTGCGACAGGGGCAGATACGCAGTATTTT
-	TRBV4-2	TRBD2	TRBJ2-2	CASSQDRAGGHGELFF	TGTGCCAGCAGCCAAGATAGGGCGGGAGGCCACGGGGAGCTGTTTTTT
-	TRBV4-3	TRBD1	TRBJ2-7	CASSQSPQGAYEQYF	TGCGCCAGCAGCCAAAGTCCACAGGGGGCCTACGAGCAGTACTTC
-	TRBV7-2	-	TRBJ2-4	CASSSIRIELAKNIQYF	TGTGCCAGCAGCTCCATCCGCATCGAGCTAGCCAAAAACATTCAGTACTTC
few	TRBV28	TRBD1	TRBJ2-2	CASRKDRDPGELFF	TGTGCCAGCAGAAAAGACAGGGACCCCGGGGAGCTGTTTTTT
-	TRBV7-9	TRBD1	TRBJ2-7	CASGMTGIGEQYF	TGTGCCAGCGGTATGACAGGGATCGGCGAGCAGTACTTC
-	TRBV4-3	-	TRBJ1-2	CASSQDYTGGYGYTF	TGCGCCAGCAGCCAAGATTATACAGGAGGGTATGGCTACACCTTC
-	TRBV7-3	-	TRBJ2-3	CASSPPSSTTQYF	TGTGCCAGCAGCCCTCCTAGCTCTACTACGCAGTATTTT
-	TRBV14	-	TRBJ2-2	CASSLGQNTGELFF	TGTGCCAGCAGCCTTGGACAAAACACCGGGGAGCTGTTTTTT
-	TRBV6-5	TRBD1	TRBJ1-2	CASSSGQGAFGYTF	TGTGCCAGCAGTTCGGGACAGGGGGCTTTTGGCTACACCTTC
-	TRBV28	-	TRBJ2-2	CASLKGQNTGELFF	TGTGCCAGCCTTAAGGGACAGAACACCGGGGAGCTGTTTTTT
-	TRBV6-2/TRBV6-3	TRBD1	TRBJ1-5	CASSVTGGGQPQHF	TGTGCCAGCAGTGTTACAGGGGGTGGCCAGCCCCAGCATTTT
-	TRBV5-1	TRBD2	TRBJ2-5	CASSVAGRVMGETQYF	TGCGCCAGCAGCGTAGCAGGGAGGGTCATGGGAGAGACCCAGTACTTC
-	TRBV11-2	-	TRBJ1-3	CASSLDRPFSGNTIYF	TGTGCCAGCAGCTTAGACAGGCCATTCTCTGGAAACACCATATATTTT
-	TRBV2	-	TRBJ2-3	CASSRDLTPDTQYF	TGTGCCAGCAGCCGGGACTTAACCCCAGATACGCAGTATTTT
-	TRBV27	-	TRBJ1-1	CASSLGRGNTEAFF	TGTGCCAGCAGTTTAGGTAGAGGGAACACTGAAGCTTTCTTT
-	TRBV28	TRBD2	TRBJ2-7	CASTPGTSALYEQYF	TGTGCCAGCACCCCAGGGACTAGCGCCCTATACGAGCAGTACTTC
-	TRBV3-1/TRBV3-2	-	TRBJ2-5	CASSQVGGTQYF	TGTGCCAGCAGCCAAGTCGGGGGGACCCAGTACTTC
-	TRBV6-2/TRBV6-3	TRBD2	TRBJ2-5	CASSHPRLADQETQYF	TGTGCCAGCAGTCACCCCCGACTAGCGGACCAAGAGACCCAGTACTTC
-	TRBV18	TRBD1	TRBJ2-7	CASSPNRGAYEQYF	TGTGCCAGCTCACCGAACAGGGGAGCGTACGAGCAGTACTTC
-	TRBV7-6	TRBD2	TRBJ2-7	CASSSLAGGPSEQYF	TGTGCCAGCAGCTCACTAGCGGGAGGGCCTAGCGAGCAGTACTTC
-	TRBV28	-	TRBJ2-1	CASSLGLARQFF	TGTGCCAGCAGTTTAGGCCTAGCAAGGCAGTTCTTC
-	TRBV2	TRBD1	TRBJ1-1	CASSEAGDRGKAFF	TGTGCCAGCAGTGAAGCGGGGGACAGGGGTAAAGCTTTCTTT
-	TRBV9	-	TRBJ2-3	CASSPSPSTDTQYF	TGTGCCAGCAGCCCTAGTCCTAGCACAGATACGCAGTATTTT
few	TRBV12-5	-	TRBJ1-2	CASGFGVNYGYTF	TGTGCTAGTGGTTTCGGGGTTAACTATGGCTACACCTTC
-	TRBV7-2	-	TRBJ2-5	CASSLGARETQYF	TGTGCCAGCAGCTTAGGGGCCCGGGAGACCCAGTACTTC
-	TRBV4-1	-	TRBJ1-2	CASSPNDLRDSYGYTF	TGCGCCAGCAGCCCCAACGACTTGCGTGACAGTTATGGCTACACCTTC
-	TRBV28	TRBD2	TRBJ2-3	CASISGSITDTQYF	TGTGCCAGCATTAGCGGGAGTATTACAGATACGCAGTATTTT
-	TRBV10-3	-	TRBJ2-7	CAIAGGETSYEQYF	TGTGCCATCGCAGGAGGAGAGACTTCCTACGAGCAGTACTTC
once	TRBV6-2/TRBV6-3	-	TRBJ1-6	CASSYVGRSPLHF	TGTGCCAGCAGTTACGTGGGCCGTTCACCCCTCCACTTT
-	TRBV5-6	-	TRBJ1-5	CASSFLNQPQHF	TGTGCCAGCAGCTTTCTAAATCAGCCCCAGCATTTT
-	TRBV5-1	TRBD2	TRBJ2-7	CASSLALGGGEQYF	TGCGCCAGCAGCTTGGCCCTGGGCGGGGGAGAGCAGTACTTC
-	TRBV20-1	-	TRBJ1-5	CSASWGGDSNQPQHF	TGCAGTGCTAGTTGGGGGGGTGATAGCAATCAGCCCCAGCATTTT
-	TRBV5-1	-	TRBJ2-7	CASSLDTYYEQYF	TGCGCCAGCAGCTTGGACACATACTACGAGCAGTACTTC
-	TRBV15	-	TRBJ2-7	CATSRDDRASYEQYF	TGTGCCACCAGCAGAGACGACAGAGCTTCCTACGAGCAGTACTTC
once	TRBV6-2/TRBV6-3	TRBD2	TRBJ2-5	CASSYSSQRGVHLETQYF	TGTGCCAGCAGTTACTCGAGCCAGCGGGGGGTTCACCTAGAGACCCAGTACTTC
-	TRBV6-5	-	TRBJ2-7	CASSRGDRPSYEQYF	TGTGCCAGCAGCAGGGGGGACCGTCCTTCCTACGAGCAGTACTTC
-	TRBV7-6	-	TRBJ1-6	CASSLSLPSPGFASPLHF	TGTGCCAGCAGCTTATCTCTCCCCAGCCCAGGATTTGCTTCACCCCTCCACTTT
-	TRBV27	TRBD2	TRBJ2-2	CASSLRLAGGTNTGELFF	TGTGCCAGCAGTTTAAGACTAGCGGGGGGGACGAACACCGGGGAGCTGTTTTTT
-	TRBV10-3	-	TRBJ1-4	CAIGGTTNEKLFF	TGTGCCATCGGCGGTACAACTAATGAAAAACTGTTTTTT
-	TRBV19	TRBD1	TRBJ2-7	CASSVPGQGIYEQYF	TGTGCCAGTAGTGTACCGGGACAGGGTATCTACGAGCAGTACTTC
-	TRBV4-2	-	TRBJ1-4	CASSQDGGLGEKLFF	TGTGCCAGCAGCCAAGACGGGGGGCTGGGTGAAAAACTGTTTTTT
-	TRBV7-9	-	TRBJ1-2	CASSFVTSSYGYTF	TGTGCCAGCAGCTTTGTCACTTCAAGCTATGGCTACACCTTC
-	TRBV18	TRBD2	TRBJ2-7	CASSHGLDTDEQYF	TGTGCCAGCTCACACGGACTAGACACGGACGAGCAGTACTTC
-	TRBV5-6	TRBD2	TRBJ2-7	CASSFPTSGGHEQYF	TGTGCCAGCAGCTTCCCGACTAGCGGGGGCCACGAGCAGTACTTC
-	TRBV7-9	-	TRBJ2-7	CASSLFGVGDEQYF	TGTGCCAGCAGCTTGTTCGGGGTTGGGGACGAGCAGTACTTC
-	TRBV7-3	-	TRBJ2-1	CASSLSAGSYNEQFF	TGTGCCAGCAGCTTAAGTGCAGGTTCCTACAATGAGCAGTTCTTC
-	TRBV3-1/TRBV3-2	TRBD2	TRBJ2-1	CASSQDGRLAVNEQFF	TGTGCCAGCAGCCAAGATGGACGACTAGCGGTTAATGAGCAGTTCTTC
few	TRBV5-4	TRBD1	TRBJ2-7	CASSLFLGQGTYYEQYF	TGTGCCAGCAGCTTATTTCTGGGACAGGGGACGTACTACGAGCAGTACTTC
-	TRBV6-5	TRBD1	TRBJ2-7	CASSLDRGYIYEQYF	TGTGCCAGCAGTCTCGACAGGGGGTACATCTACGAGCAGTACTTC
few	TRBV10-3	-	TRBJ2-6	CAIRYSGANVLTF	TGTGCCATCAGGTACTCTGGGGCCAACGTCCTGACTTTC
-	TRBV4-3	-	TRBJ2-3	CASSQGSGDTQYF	TGCGCCAGCAGCCAAGGATCGGGAGATACGCAGTATTTT
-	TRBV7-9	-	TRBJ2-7	CASSLSRITYEQYF	TGTGCCAGCAGCTTATCTAGGATTACCTACGAGCAGTACTTC